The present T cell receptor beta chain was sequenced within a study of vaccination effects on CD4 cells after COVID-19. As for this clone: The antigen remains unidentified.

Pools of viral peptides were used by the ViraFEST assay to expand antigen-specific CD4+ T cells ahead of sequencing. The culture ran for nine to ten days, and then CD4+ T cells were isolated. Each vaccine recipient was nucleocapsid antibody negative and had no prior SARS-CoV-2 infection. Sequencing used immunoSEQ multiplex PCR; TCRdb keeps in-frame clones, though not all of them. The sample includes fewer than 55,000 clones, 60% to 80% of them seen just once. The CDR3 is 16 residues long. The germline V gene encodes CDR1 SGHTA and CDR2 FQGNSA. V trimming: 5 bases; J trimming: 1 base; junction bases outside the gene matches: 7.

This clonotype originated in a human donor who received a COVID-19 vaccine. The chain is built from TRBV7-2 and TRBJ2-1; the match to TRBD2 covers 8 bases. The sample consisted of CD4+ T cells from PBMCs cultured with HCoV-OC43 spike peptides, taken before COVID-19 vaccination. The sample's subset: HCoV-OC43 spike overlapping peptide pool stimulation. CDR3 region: CASSPFSGASYNEQFF. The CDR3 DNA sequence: TGTGCCAGCAGCCCCTTTAGCGGGGCGTCCTACAATGAGCAGTTCTTC.